The clone carrying this T cell receptor beta chain was observed many times. The antigen remains unidentified. These data are taken from a study of Graves' ophthalmopathy and Graves' hyperthyroidism. None of the included patients had other autoimmune diseases, uncontrolled infections, pregnancy or lactation, as these led to exclusion. Clinical symptoms and serum thyroxine were used for diagnosis; TRAb, thyroid ultrasound and orbital computed tomography were also relied on. The authors amplified TCR beta CDR3 regions, and they did so from RNA transcripts for repertoire sequencing. Investigators did first-round RT-PCR with HTBI primers, then second-round multiplex PCR. TCRdb used MiXCR to reprocess the multiplex PCR reads, holding one entry per CDR3 protein. The profile covers 900,000 to 1,200,000 distinct CDR3 sequences, with 36% appearing a single time and roughly 11% taken by the ten largest. The study's findings and limits: Blood was where most expanded thyroid clonotypes above 0.001 frequency also turned up.

Germline CDR1 MNHNY, CDR2 SVGAGI (reference sequence). This CDR3 has 15 residues. V was trimmed by 6 bases and J by 8 bases, leaving 17 bases between them. The chain recombines TRBV6-6 with TRBJ1-6; D may be TRBD1 (5 bases). The TCR was taken from an adult man with Graves' hyperthyroidism. The sequenced sample was peripheral blood or thyroid tissue (not recorded which). In DNA form, the CDR3 reads TGTGCCAGCAGAACCATCCTCGGGGGACATTCACCCCTCCACTTT. Amino acid sequence: CASRTILGGHSPLHF.